The 22 T cell receptor beta chains listed next were all sequenced from one sample in a study of blood T cell repertoires in COVID-19. Repertoires were generated with immunoSEQ multiplex PCR, while TCRdb's copy carries only in-frame clones and drops some. The table records hundreds of thousands of clones, roughly 90% of them present only once. Sequencing was carried out using PBMCs or T cells enriched from blood (not recorded which). The receptor source for this set is a woman between 18 and 29 years old who had been exposed to COVID-19.

The chain carries TRBV2 and TRBJ2-5; TRBD2 matches 7 bases. Trimming at V came to 7 bases and at J to 2 bases, leaving 1 base not matched to a gene. Per the germline V gene, CDR1 is SNHLY and CDR2 is FYNNEI. The CDR3 spans 12 residues. This chain's CDR3 is CASMGLQETQYF. CDR3 coding DNA: TGTGCCAGCATGGGACTACAAGAGACCCAGTACTTC. The full variable domain, in which reference TRBV2 and TRBJ2-5 provide the parts outside the CDR3, is EPEVTQTPSHQVTQMGQEVILRCVPISNHLYFYWYRQILGQKVEFLVSFYNNEISEKSEIFDDQFSVERPDGSNFTLKIRSTKLEDSAMYFCASMGLQETQYFGPGTRLLVL.

This chain joins TRBV6-1 and TRBJ2-7; perhaps TRBD2 as D (5 bases). Germline V gene sequence: CDR1 MNHNS, CDR2 SASEGT. The CDR3 consists of 14 residues. V was shortened by 2 bases and J by 4 bases, with 12 bases between the two germline ends. As DNA, the CDR3 is TGTGCCAGCAGTGAAATTCCGGGGAAGTACGAGCAGTACTTC. Its protein product is CASSEIPGKYEQYF.

V gene TRBV4-1 combines with J gene TRBJ2-7, with D unclear. This CDR3 region has 15 residues. The germline V and J ends were trimmed by 3 bases and 0 bases, with 12 bases remaining between them. The germline CDR1 and CDR2 sequences are MGHRA and YSYEKL. Written as DNA, the CDR3 is TGCGCCAGCAGCCATAAATTGGGCCCCTCCTACGAGCAGTACTTC. This translates into CASSHKLGPSYEQYF.

V and J are TRBV5-1 and TRBJ2-7; a possible D gene is TRBD2 (6 bases). The CDR3 extends over 16 amino acids. Per the germline V gene, CDR1 is SGHRS and CDR2 is YFSETQ. V shed 0 bases and J shed 0 bases, with 13 bases lying between them. The CDR3 sequence is CASSLAGGTSSYEQYF. In nucleotides, the CDR3 is TGCGCCAGCAGCTTGGCCGGGGGTACGAGCTCCTACGAGCAGTACTTC.

This clone was seen a few times. The V and J genes are TRBV5-6 and TRBJ1-5; 11 positions match TRBD1. Germline lookup yields CDR1 SGHDT and CDR2 YYEEEE. The CDR3 is 15 residues long. The trim removed 4 bases at V and 5 bases at J, leaving 5 bases unmatched. The CDR3 DNA is TGTGCCAGCAGCGCTGGGACAGGGGGATATCAGCCCCAGCATTTT. Its protein is CASSAGTGGYQPQHF.

This chain uses TRBV18 with TRBJ2-7; 9 bases fit TRBD2. Trimming cost V 2 bases and J 3 bases; bases outside gene matches: 2. In germline, CDR1 is KGHSH, CDR2 LQKENI. This CDR3 comprises 14 residues. The DNA for the CDR3 is TGTGCCAGCTCACCAGGAGCGGGGGGCTACGAGCAGTACTTC. Amino acids: CASSPGAGGYEQYF.

The CDR3 bases are TGTGCCAGCAGCCAAGATATTCCCCTTCCCGGGGCCCAGTACTTC. This codes for CASSQDIPLPGAQYF. V is TRBV14 and J is TRBJ2-5, with D possibly being TRBD2 (5 bases). The CDR3 has 15 amino acids. Germline V gene data show CDR1 as SGHDN and CDR2 as FVKESK. The V end lost 0 bases, the J end lost 9 bases, and 17 bases lay between the germline ends.

The chain employs TRBV19 and TRBJ1-1; D is uncertain. The V gene lost 5 bases and the J gene lost 0 bases, with 10 bases spanning the gap. CDR3 length equals 14 residues. Germline CDR1 and CDR2: LNHDA and SQIVND (reference sequence). The CDR3 nucleotides are TGTGCCAGTAGTTATGAGGGATTGAACACTGAAGCTTTCTTT. It codes for CASSYEGLNTEAFF.

The rearrangement links TRBV5-5 to TRBJ2-7, with D maybe TRBD1 (6 bases). The length of the CDR3 is 15 residues. V lost 0 bases, J lost 2 bases, and 12 bases lay in between. Germline CDR1 SGHKS, CDR2 YYEKEE (reference sequence). CDR3: CASSLVGGSPYEQYF. The CDR3 nucleotides are TGTGCCAGCAGCTTGGTAGGGGGTTCCCCCTACGAGCAGTACTTC.

The chain combines TRBV19 with TRBJ1-2; D is unresolved. The CDR3 spans 12 residues. CDR1 LNHDA and CDR2 SQIVND come from the germline V gene (reference sequence). V was clipped by 5 bases and J by 8 bases, with 12 bases between them. Written as DNA, the CDR3 is TGTGCCAGTAGTTGGGCAGAAGTGGGCTACACCTTC. It is translated as CASSWAEVGYTF.

The rearrangement joins TRBV11-2 to TRBJ2-7; the match to TRBD2 covers 12 bases. The CDR3 is 17 residues long. Germline V lookup: CDR1 SGHAT, CDR2 FQNNGV. The V and J ends lost 1 base and 0 bases, in that order; junction bases with no gene match: 4. The CDR3 protein is CASSLALGLAGSYEQYF. The CDR3 DNA reads TGTGCCAGCAGCTTAGCCCTGGGACTAGCGGGCTCCTACGAGCAGTACTTC.

The rearrangement uses TRBV24-1 and TRBJ1-2; D unclear. Trimming shortened V by 5 bases and J by 14 bases, and 20 bases separated the two germline ends. The CDR3 covers 13 residues. Germline-derived CDR1 and CDR2 are KGHDR and SFDVKD. This CDR3 reads CATSGAGAAGYTF. The CDR3 DNA sequence: TGTGCCACCAGTGGGGCGGGTGCGGCCGGTTATACCTTC.

This clone was seen once. This rearrangement joins TRBV7-8 to TRBJ2-7, with 10 bases matching TRBD2. Per the germline V gene, CDR1 is SGHVS and CDR2 is FQNEAQ. The CDR3 runs to 17 residues. The J segment lost 2 bases and the V segment lost 1 base, leaving 8 bases of the junction unmatched. CDR3 region: CASSLERASGRTYEQYF. For the CDR3, the DNA is TGTGCCAGCAGCTTAGAGCGGGCTAGCGGGAGAACCTACGAGCAGTACTTC.

On this clone: In the same sample, other DNA sequences code for this CDR3. J is TRBJ2-7 and V is TRBV4-3; TRBD1 aligns across 8 bases. V was pared by 1 base and J by 4 bases, with 3 bases of the junction left unmatched. This CDR3 is 14 amino acids long. Per the germline V gene, CDR1 is LGHNA and CDR2 is YSLEER. The CDR3 here is CASSQGGTGYEQYF. CDR3 DNA: TGCGCCAGCAGCCAAGGTGGGACAGGATACGAGCAGTACTTC.

This sequence joins TRBV28 and TRBJ2-5; 7 bases are shared with TRBD2. The germline gives CDR1 MDHEN, CDR2 SYDVKM. V gave up 5 bases and J gave up 5 bases; unmatched junction bases: 20. The CDR3 is made up of 18 amino acids. The CDR3 region has the DNA TGTGCCAGCAGTCCCAGAGGTAGGGCGGCGGGAGTCGGGGAGACCCAGTACTTC. Protein: CASSPRGRAAGVGETQYF.

The rearrangement uses TRBV2 and TRBJ2-7; TRBD2 might be the D (5 bases). The CDR3 has 15 residues. The V and J ends lost 1 base and 7 bases respectively, with 17 bases between them. Germline V gene lookup returns CDR1 SNHLY and CDR2 FYNNEI. CDR3 in amino acids: CASSEGPPGIMEQYF. In nucleotides, the CDR3 is TGTGCCAGCAGTGAAGGGCCCCCGGGAATCATGGAGCAGTACTTC.

About this clone itself: The junction departs from germline at one end; a sequencing error may be responsible. The sample carries other DNA sequences with the same CDR3. The J gene is TRBJ2-1, the V gene TRBV11-3, with D possibly TRBD1 on 6 matching bases. This CDR3 has 15 residues. Germline V gene data show CDR1 as SGHNT and CDR2 as YENEEA. In DNA, the CDR3 is TGTGCCAGCAGTTTAGGACAGAGCTCCTACAATGAGCAGTTCTTC. It is translated as CASSLGQSSYNEQFF.

This chain joins TRBV6-2 or TRBV6-3 and TRBJ1-2; D gene unclear. The CDR3 extends over 17 amino acids. The V end lost 2 bases, the J end lost 3 bases, and 19 bases lay between the germline ends. Germline V gene sequence: CDR1 MNHEY, CDR2 SVGEGT. The CDR3 DNA reads TGTGCCAGCAGTTACCTTATCGGGGATGGTGGCGACTATGGCTACACCTTC. As protein: CASSYLIGDGGDYGYTF.

The rearrangement joins TRBV7-2 to TRBJ2-5; D is possibly TRBD1 (6 bases). Trimming pared 3 bases from V and 2 bases from J, leaving 13 bases between. The CDR3 has 15 amino acids. CDR1 and CDR2 (germline): SGHTA, FQGNSA. The CDR3 DNA reads as TGTGCCAGCAGCTTCCAGGGGCTGTATCAAGAGACCCAGTACTTC. Protein product: CASSFQGLYQETQYF.

The chain combines TRBV20-1 with TRBJ1-2, with D possibly matching TRBD1 (6 bases). CDR3 length equals 11 residues. Germline CDR1 DFQATT, CDR2 SNEGSKA (reference sequence). Trimming removed 7 bases at V and 5 bases at J, with 11 bases between. Here the CDR3 DNA reads TGCAGTGGAACAGGGAAGTATGGCTACACCTTC. The encoded protein is CSGTGKYGYTF.

The DNA for the CDR3 is TGTGCCAGCAGCTTAGACAGGCTTGGTTACTATGGCTACACCTTC. It is translated as CASSLDRLGYYGYTF. J is TRBJ1-2 and V is TRBV7-9, with D perhaps matching TRBD1 (5 bases). The CDR3 is made up of 15 amino acids. CDR1 SEHNR and CDR2 FQNEAQ come from the germline V gene (reference sequence). V was trimmed by 1 base and J by 3 bases, leaving 12 bases between them.

The chain couples TRBV5-5 to TRBJ1-1; D may be TRBD1 (6 bases). Deletions cut 5 bases from V and 3 bases from J, with 23 bases between. This CDR3 has 17 residues. Per the germline V gene, CDR1 is SGHKS and CDR2 is YYEKEE (reference sequence). For the CDR3, the DNA is TGTGCCAGCAGTATCCCGGGACAAATGTTGGGGGACACTGAAGCTTTCTTT. This sequence encodes CASSIPGQMLGDTEAFF.